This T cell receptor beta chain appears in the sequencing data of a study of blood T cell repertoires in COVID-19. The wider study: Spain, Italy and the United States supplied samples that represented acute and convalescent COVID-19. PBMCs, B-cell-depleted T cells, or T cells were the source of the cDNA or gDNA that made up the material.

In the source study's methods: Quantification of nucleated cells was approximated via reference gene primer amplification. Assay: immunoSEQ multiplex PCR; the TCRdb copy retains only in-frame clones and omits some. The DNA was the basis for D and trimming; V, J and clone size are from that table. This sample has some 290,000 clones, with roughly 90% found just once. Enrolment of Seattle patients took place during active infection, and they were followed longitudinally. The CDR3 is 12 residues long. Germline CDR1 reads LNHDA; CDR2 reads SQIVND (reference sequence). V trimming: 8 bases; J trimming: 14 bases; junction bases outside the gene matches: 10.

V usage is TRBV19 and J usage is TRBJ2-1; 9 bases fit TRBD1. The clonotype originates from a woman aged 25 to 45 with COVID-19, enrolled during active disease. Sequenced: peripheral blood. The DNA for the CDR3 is TGTGCCAGTCAGAAAGTGGGACAGGGAAAGTTCTTC. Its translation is CASQKVGQGKFF.